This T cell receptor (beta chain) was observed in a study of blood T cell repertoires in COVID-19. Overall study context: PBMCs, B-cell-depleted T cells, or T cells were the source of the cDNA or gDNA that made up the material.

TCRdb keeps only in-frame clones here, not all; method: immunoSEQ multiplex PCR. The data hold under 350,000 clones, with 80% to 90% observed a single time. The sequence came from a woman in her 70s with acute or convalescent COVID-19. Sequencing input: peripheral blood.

Here the CDR3 reads CSVGDRRNYGYTF. CDR3 in DNA: TGCAGCGTTGGGGACAGACGAAACTATGGCTACACCTTC. The chain couples TRBV29-1 to TRBJ1-2; 7 positions agree with TRBD1. V was clipped by 4 bases and J by 2 bases; unmatched bases: 4. Per germline, CDR1 SQVTM and CDR2 ANQGSEA. There are 13 residues in the CDR3.